The 15 T cell receptor beta chains given below trace back to one sample, sequenced in a study of blood T cell repertoires in COVID-19. The assay was immunoSEQ multiplex PCR, and TCRdb's table has in-frame clones only and misses some. The sample holds tens of thousands of clones, approximately 88% seen once. The sample comprised peripheral blood. Every receptor here comes from a man aged 45-65 years with active COVID-19.

The chain has TRBV18 and TRBJ1-5; D not resolved. Per the germline V gene, CDR1 is KGHSH and CDR2 is LQKENI. The length of the CDR3 is 17 residues. Trimming removed 6 bases at V and 5 bases at J, with 23 bases between. Here the CDR3 reads CASSQDRGVIGHQPQHF. CDR3 sequence (DNA): TGTGCCAGCTCCCAGGACCGGGGAGTAATCGGACATCAGCCCCAGCATTTT. The complete variable domain, with remaining parts taken from reference TRBV18 and TRBJ1-5, reads NAGVMQNPRHLVRRRGQEARLRCSPMKGHSHVYWYRQLPEEGLKFMVYLQKENIIDESGMPKERFSAEFPKEGPSILRIQQVVRGDSAAYFCASSQDRGVIGHQPQHFGDGTRLSIL.

This chain joins TRBV7-2 and TRBJ2-7, with 7 bases fitting TRBD1. J lost 2 bases, V lost 2 bases, and 6 bases had no gene match. Germline V gene lookup returns CDR1 SGHTA and CDR2 FQGNSA. CDR3 size: 15 residues. CDR3: CASSLTTGSPYEQYF. The CDR3 bases are TGTGCCAGCAGCTTAACGACAGGGTCCCCCTACGAGCAGTACTTC.

In this sample, this clone turned up once. The chain joins TRBV30 to TRBJ1-3, with D possibly matching TRBD1 (6 bases). Germline V CDR1 and CDR2: GTSNPN, SVGIG (reference sequence). The CDR3 length is 13 residues. V lost 4 bases to trimming and J lost 4 bases, with 11 bases between them. CDR3 loop: CAWTPGVGNTIYF. The CDR3 nucleotides read TGTGCCTGGACCCCAGGGGTCGGAAACACCATATATTTT.

The genes are TRBV9 and TRBJ2-4, with 8 bases fitting TRBD2. With 0 bases clipped from V and 9 bases from J, the junction kept 8 bases outside the gene matches. In germline, CDR1 is SGDLS, CDR2 YYNGEE. The CDR3 runs to 15 residues. In nucleotides, the CDR3 is TGTGCCAGCAGCGTAGTAAGCGGGAGTGACGGCATTCAGTACTTC. It yields the protein CASSVVSGSDGIQYF.

The J gene is TRBJ1-1, the V gene TRBV3-1 (or the pseudogene TRBV3-2); D not resolved. The V gene's germline CDR1 is LGHDT and CDR2 YNNKEL (reference sequence). The CDR3 consists of 14 residues. The V gene lost 7 bases and the J gene lost 3 bases, with 15 bases spanning the gap. The CDR3 region is CASTPRELHTEAFF. In DNA, the CDR3 is TGTGCCAGCACCCCCCGCGAGTTACACACTGAAGCTTTCTTT.

This clone was seen a few times. The J gene is TRBJ1-5, the V gene TRBV7-9; 7 nucleotides match TRBD1. This CDR3 is built from 15 residues. The germline CDR1 and CDR2 sequences are SEHNR and FQNEAQ (reference sequence). Trimming took 9 bases from V and 3 from J; bases not matched to a gene: 11. CDR3 in amino acids: CASPSRDSVNQPQHF. The DNA of the CDR3 is TGTGCCAGTCCCTCCCGGGACAGCGTCAATCAGCCCCAGCATTTT.

The J gene is TRBJ2-7, the V gene TRBV19; 7 bases fit TRBD2. Germline V gives CDR1 LNHDA, CDR2 SQIVND (reference sequence). The ends lost 9 bases at V and 2 bases at J; junction bases unmatched: 10. The length of the CDR3 is 14 residues. The CDR3 region has the DNA TGTGCCAGCTCTGTAGCGGGCGAGGCCTACGAGCAGTACTTC. This codes for CASSVAGEAYEQYF.

The rearrangement uses TRBV27 and TRBJ1-5; TRBD1 matches at 8 bases. The trim removed 10 bases at V and 4 bases at J, leaving 18 bases unmatched. Germline CDR1 reads MNHEY; CDR2 reads SMNVEV (reference sequence). The CDR3 is 17 amino acids. The CDR3 DNA reads TGTGCCACCCAGGTTACTATAGGACAGGGCAATAATCAGCCCCAGCATTTT. Translating gives CATQVTIGQGNNQPQHF.

This clone was found once. The chain employs TRBV9 and TRBJ2-6; TRBD2 aligns across 8 bases. CDR3 length equals 19 residues. V was pared by 0 bases and J by 0 bases, with 8 bases of the junction left unmatched. CDR1 is SGDLS and CDR2 is YYNGEE in the germline V gene. The CDR3 nucleotides are TGTGCCAGCAGCGTAGGCGGCGGGGGGCCGAGCTCTGGGGCCAACGTCCTGACTTTC. As protein: CASSVGGGGPSSGANVLTF.

The J gene is TRBJ1-1, the V gene TRBV19, with D tentatively TRBD1 (5 bases). Trimming removed 4 bases at V and 2 bases at J, with 14 bases between. The CDR3 has 15 amino acids. Per the germline V gene, CDR1 is LNHDA and CDR2 is SQIVND (reference sequence). CDR3 region: CASSKGRGGNTEAFF. CDR3 bases: TGTGCCAGTAGTAAAGGACGGGGGGGTAACACTGAAGCTTTCTTT.

V gene TRBV7-2 combines with J gene TRBJ1-2, with 7 bases that match TRBD1. V was clipped by 5 bases and J by 7 bases; unmatched bases: 13. The V gene's germline CDR1 is SGHTA and CDR2 FQGNSA. This CDR3 has 15 amino acids. This CDR3 reads CASSRYGQERGGYTF. In DNA, the CDR3 is TGTGCCAGCAGCAGATACGGACAGGAAAGGGGTGGCTACACCTTC.

The chain employs TRBV28 and TRBJ2-1; TRBD1 matches 10 bases. Per germline, CDR1 MDHEN and CDR2 SYDVKM. J was trimmed by 7 bases and V by 5 bases; bases with no gene match: 11. The CDR3 is made up of 16 amino acids. CDR3 in amino acids: CASSGNPGQGLNEQFF. The CDR3 nucleotides are TGTGCCAGCAGTGGGAACCCGGGACAGGGGTTAAATGAGCAGTTCTTC.

The V call is TRBV11-2, the J call TRBJ2-7; D remains ambiguous. The CDR3 covers 12 residues. Germline V CDR1 and CDR2: SGHAT, FQNNGV. V lost 4 bases, J lost 3 bases, and 7 bases lay in between. For the CDR3, the DNA is TGTGCCAGCAGCTCCTACTTCTACGAGCAGTACTTC. It encodes CASSSYFYEQYF.

This clone was detected only once. The rearrangement joins TRBV27 to TRBJ2-1, with 13 bases aligning to TRBD2. The CDR3 contains 20 residues. The junction had 19 bases not matched to a gene; V was cut back by 7 bases and J by 4 bases. In germline, CDR1 is MNHEY, CDR2 SMNVEV (reference sequence). The CDR3 sequence: CASTPQIQTSGGRTYNEQFF. For the CDR3, the DNA is TGTGCCAGCACCCCACAGATACAGACTAGCGGGGGGAGAACTTACAATGAGCAGTTCTTC.

The rearrangement joins TRBV5-6 to TRBJ1-4, with D hard to call. Between the trimmed V and J ends, which lost 0 bases and 8 bases, there was a span of 14 bases. The CDR3 is 15 residues long. In germline, CDR1 is SGHDT, CDR2 YYEEEE. As DNA, the CDR3 is TGTGCCAGCAGCTTGGTAACCACCCGGAGCGAAAAACTGTTTTTT. Translation: CASSLVTTRSEKLFF. The variable domain in full, with the rest retrieved from reference TRBV5-6 and TRBJ1-4, is DAGVTQSPTHLIKTRGQQVTLRCSPKSGHDTVSWYQQALGQGPQFIFQYYEEEERQRGNFPDRFSGHQFPNYSSELNVNALLLGDSALYLCASSLVTTRSEKLFFGSGTQLSVL.